This TCR beta chain is drawn from a study of T cells in Graves' hyperthyroidism and ophthalmopathy. RNA transcripts yielded amplified TCR beta CDR3 regions. In the first-round RT-PCR of the TCR CDR3, the HTBI primer set was used. In TCRdb, the multiplex PCR reads were re-called with MiXCR into one record per CDR3 protein. The sample has approximately 330,000 distinct CDR3 sequences, around 23% seen once. The CDR3 has 15 residues. Trimming pared 1 base from V and 0 bases from J, leaving 13 bases between. Germline CDR1 DFQATT, CDR2 SNEGSKA (reference sequence). Calling Graves' hyperthyroidism stable meant ophthalmopathy did not progress within 18 months. Each diagnosis was grounded in clinical symptoms, serum thyroxine and TRAb, thyroid ultrasound, and orbital computed tomography.

This receptor was obtained from a woman between 50 and 59 years old with Graves' hyperthyroidism. Sequencing was done on a sample of blood. V usage is TRBV20-1 and J usage is TRBJ2-7; a possible D gene is TRBD1 (5 bases). The CDR3 reads CSARGWQGLSYEQYF. CDR3 sequence (DNA): TGCAGTGCTAGAGGGTGGCAGGGCCTCTCCTACGAGCAGTACTTC.